This section outlines one T cell receptor (beta chain) sequence together with its context. The antigen remains undetermined. Being one base from a much bigger clone, this may be a read error. Other nucleotide sequences in the sample specify the same CDR3. The data belong to a study of metastatic and nonmetastatic thyroid tumors. For the study at large: Patients with malignant and benign thyroid disease provided blood and tumor or nodule tissue, whose repertoires were compared. Study results and limitations: Compared with benign nodules, malignant thyroid tumors were reported to have significantly higher TCR beta diversity in both blood and tumor.

In the study's own analysis: Clinicopathological groups of papillary thyroid cancer showed CDR3 differences that were used to build a distant-metastasis classifier. TCRdb reprocessed the PCR reads via MiXCR. The authors' filters were not applied to this entry. The data show about 69,000 clones, with approximately 14% seen just once and approximately 7% held by the top ten. Thyroid surgery was preceded by no treatment in any patient. This CDR3 contains 12 residues. Germline V gene sequence: CDR1 SQVTM, CDR2 ANQGSEA. Trimming took 6 bases from V and 7 from J; bases not matched to a gene: 7. The chain joins TRBV29-1 to TRBJ2-7; 9 bases map to TRBD1. The TCR was taken from a male donor with papillary thyroid cancer or a benign thyroid nodule (not recorded which). Some clones in this sample may be carry-over from other donors' samples. Sequenced: blood. CDR3 sequence: CSVRDRAGEQYF. The CDR3 DNA reads TGCAGCGTCAGGGACAGGGCGGGTGAGCAGTACTTC.